This is a list of T cell receptor beta chains from one sample in a study of control samples from healthy donors and cancer patients. The table came from immunoSEQ multiplex PCR; TCRdb's copy has only in-frame clones and leaves some out. The sample yields some 140,000 clones, roughly 94% seen once. Sequencing input: blood. The origin of the receptors is a man aged 40-49 years in good health. Both conserved end residues are part of each CDR3. D genes are given only for firm matches. The size field is filled for only some rows; it gives once, few, many or a size class.

d_call: TRBD1; v_call: TRBV7-2; clone_size: .; j_call: TRBJ1-6; cdr3_nt: TGTGCCAGCAGCTTAACACAGGGGGCGGATTCACCCCTCCACTTT; cdr3_aa: CASSLTQGADSPLHF
d_call: .; v_call: TRBV5-1; clone_size: once; j_call: TRBJ1-4; cdr3_nt: TGCGCCAGCAGCTCTGCGGGGGGCTACGAAAAACTGTTTTTT; cdr3_aa: CASSSAGGYEKLFF
d_call: .; v_call: TRBV10-3; clone_size: .; j_call: TRBJ2-7; cdr3_nt: TGTGCCATCAGTGCAGGGGGGGGCTCCTACGAGCAGTACTTC; cdr3_aa: CAISAGGGSYEQYF
d_call: .; v_call: TRBV18; clone_size: .; j_call: TRBJ1-6; cdr3_nt: TGTGCCAGCTCACCCATGGGGGCCTACTATAATTCACCCCTCCACTTT; cdr3_aa: CASSPMGAYYNSPLHF
d_call: .; v_call: TRBV5-4; clone_size: few; j_call: TRBJ1-2; cdr3_nt: TGTGCCAGCAGTTGGGTTGGCGGCTACACCTTC; cdr3_aa: CASSWVGGYTF
d_call: TRBD1; v_call: TRBV5-1; clone_size: .; j_call: TRBJ2-6; cdr3_nt: TGCGCCAGCAGCTTGGTCACAGGGGCGGCTGGGGCCAACGTCCTGACTTTC; cdr3_aa: CASSLVTGAAGANVLTF
d_call: .; v_call: TRBV19; clone_size: .; j_call: TRBJ2-7; cdr3_nt: TGTGCCAGTAGTTATGTGGACGCCAGCTCCTACGAGCAGTACTTC; cdr3_aa: CASSYVDASSYEQYF
d_call: .; v_call: TRBV3-1/TRBV3-2; clone_size: .; j_call: TRBJ2-3; cdr3_nt: TGTGCCAGTCAGGGGTTTGAGACAGATACGCAGTATTTT; cdr3_aa: CASQGFETDTQYF
d_call: .; v_call: TRBV5-1; clone_size: .; j_call: TRBJ1-1; cdr3_nt: TGCGCCAGCAGCCTCAGGGTGAACACTGAAGCTTTCTTT; cdr3_aa: CASSLRVNTEAFF
d_call: TRBD1; v_call: TRBV18; clone_size: .; j_call: TRBJ2-2; cdr3_nt: TGTGCCAGCTCACCACCGGGGACAGGGAAGGCCGGGGAGCTGTTTTTT; cdr3_aa: CASSPPGTGKAGELFF
d_call: .; v_call: TRBV19; clone_size: .; j_call: TRBJ2-7; cdr3_nt: TGTGCCAGTAGTAGTAGCCACTACGAGCAGTACTTC; cdr3_aa: CASSSSHYEQYF
d_call: TRBD1; v_call: TRBV6-5; clone_size: .; j_call: TRBJ1-2; cdr3_nt: TGTGCCAGCAGTTATTTGGACAGGAGATCCTATGGCTACACCTTC; cdr3_aa: CASSYLDRRSYGYTF
d_call: .; v_call: TRBV21-1; clone_size: .; j_call: TRBJ2-5; cdr3_nt: TGTGCCAGCAGCAAAGGAGGCCCTCAGGCTAGCGGGATTCAAGAGACCCAGTACTTC; cdr3_aa: CASSKGGPQASGIQETQYF
d_call: .; v_call: TRBV12-5; clone_size: .; j_call: TRBJ1-4; cdr3_nt: TGTGCTAGTGGTTTGCAAGGGTTGGGACTGTTTTTT; cdr3_aa: CASGLQGLGLFF
d_call: .; v_call: TRBV5-4; clone_size: .; j_call: TRBJ2-5; cdr3_nt: TGTGCCAGCAGCTTGCCCCCGGGGGAAGAGACCCAGTACTTC; cdr3_aa: CASSLPPGEETQYF
d_call: .; v_call: TRBV5-1; clone_size: .; j_call: TRBJ1-4; cdr3_nt: TGCGCCAGCAGCCCCAGGGAAGGAAGAACTAATGAAAAACTGTTTTTT; cdr3_aa: CASSPREGRTNEKLFF
d_call: TRBD2; v_call: TRBV7-2; clone_size: .; j_call: TRBJ2-4; cdr3_nt: TGTGCCAGCAGCTTCGCGGGGGGTAGCGACATTCAGTACTTC; cdr3_aa: CASSFAGGSDIQYF
d_call: .; v_call: TRBV6-6; clone_size: .; j_call: TRBJ1-1; cdr3_nt: TGTGCCAGCCGGAATTTGATGAACACTGAAGCTTTCTTT; cdr3_aa: CASRNLMNTEAFF
d_call: .; v_call: TRBV3-1/TRBV3-2; clone_size: .; j_call: TRBJ1-2; cdr3_nt: TGTGCCAGCAGCCAAAGGTTGGGAAGGGATGGCTACACCTTC; cdr3_aa: CASSQRLGRDGYTF
d_call: .; v_call: TRBV3-1/TRBV3-2; clone_size: once; j_call: TRBJ1-1; cdr3_nt: TGTGCCAGCAGCCCGTTCCCGGGGGTATTTACTGAAGCTTTCTTT; cdr3_aa: CASSPFPGVFTEAFF
d_call: .; v_call: TRBV5-1; clone_size: .; j_call: TRBJ2-1; cdr3_nt: TGCGCCAGCACCTCGGCCTGGGGCAATGAGCAGTTCTTC; cdr3_aa: CASTSAWGNEQFF
d_call: .; v_call: TRBV9; clone_size: .; j_call: TRBJ1-4; cdr3_nt: TGTGCCAGCAGCCCAGAGGGGGGCGAAGAGGAAAAACTGTTTTTT; cdr3_aa: CASSPEGGEEEKLFF
d_call: TRBD1; v_call: TRBV30; clone_size: .; j_call: TRBJ1-6; cdr3_nt: TGTGCCTGGAGCGGACAGGGAAAATCACCCCTCCACTTT; cdr3_aa: CAWSGQGKSPLHF
d_call: TRBD2; v_call: TRBV5-1; clone_size: .; j_call: TRBJ2-3; cdr3_nt: TGCGCCAGCAAGCCGGGACTAGCACTCTCGGATACGCAGTATTTT; cdr3_aa: CASKPGLALSDTQYF
d_call: .; v_call: TRBV4-2; clone_size: .; j_call: TRBJ1-2; cdr3_nt: TGTGCCAGCAGCCAAGATCTATGGGGGGGAGCTAACTATGGCTACACCTTC; cdr3_aa: CASSQDLWGGANYGYTF
d_call: TRBD2; v_call: TRBV7-9; clone_size: .; j_call: TRBJ2-1; cdr3_nt: TGTGCCAGCAGCCCCCCGACTAGCCCTGGAGATGAGCAGTTCTTC; cdr3_aa: CASSPPTSPGDEQFF
d_call: .; v_call: TRBV10-3; clone_size: few; j_call: TRBJ1-2; cdr3_nt: TGTGCCATCAGTTCCGCATGGGGGGCAGGAGTGAAGGGTGACTATGGCTACACCTTC; cdr3_aa: CAISSAWGAGVKGDYGYTF
d_call: TRBD1; v_call: TRBV5-1; clone_size: .; j_call: TRBJ2-7; cdr3_nt: TGCGCCAGCAGCTTGGTAGCCGGGACAGTTTATTCCGAGCAGTACTTC; cdr3_aa: CASSLVAGTVYSEQYF
d_call: .; v_call: TRBV29-1; clone_size: .; j_call: TRBJ1-2; cdr3_nt: TGCAGCGTAGTACAGGAAAACTATGGCTACACCTTC; cdr3_aa: CSVVQENYGYTF
d_call: .; v_call: TRBV5-4; clone_size: .; j_call: TRBJ2-3; cdr3_nt: TGTGCCAGCAAGCAACAGCTCGAGGGCACAGATACGCAGTATTTT; cdr3_aa: CASKQQLEGTDTQYF
d_call: TRBD1; v_call: TRBV6-5; clone_size: .; j_call: TRBJ1-5; cdr3_nt: TGTGCCAGCAGTTACGACAGGGCCAGCAATCAGCCCCAGCATTTT; cdr3_aa: CASSYDRASNQPQHF
d_call: .; v_call: TRBV30; clone_size: .; j_call: TRBJ2-7; cdr3_nt: TGTGCCTGGAGTAGAATGAGGGGGGCCGCAGGGGACGGCGAGCAGTACTTC; cdr3_aa: CAWSRMRGAAGDGEQYF
d_call: .; v_call: TRBV7-2; clone_size: .; j_call: TRBJ1-2; cdr3_nt: TGTGCCAGCAGTTTCCAGAATAACTATGGCTACACCTTC; cdr3_aa: CASSFQNNYGYTF
d_call: TRBD1; v_call: TRBV27; clone_size: .; j_call: TRBJ1-4; cdr3_nt: TGTGCCAGCAGTTTAACCGGACAGGGGAGGGAAAAACTGTTTTTT; cdr3_aa: CASSLTGQGREKLFF
d_call: TRBD1; v_call: TRBV5-8; clone_size: .; j_call: TRBJ2-7; cdr3_nt: TGTGCCAGCAGCGAACCGGGACAGGGGATTTACGAGCAGTACTTC; cdr3_aa: CASSEPGQGIYEQYF